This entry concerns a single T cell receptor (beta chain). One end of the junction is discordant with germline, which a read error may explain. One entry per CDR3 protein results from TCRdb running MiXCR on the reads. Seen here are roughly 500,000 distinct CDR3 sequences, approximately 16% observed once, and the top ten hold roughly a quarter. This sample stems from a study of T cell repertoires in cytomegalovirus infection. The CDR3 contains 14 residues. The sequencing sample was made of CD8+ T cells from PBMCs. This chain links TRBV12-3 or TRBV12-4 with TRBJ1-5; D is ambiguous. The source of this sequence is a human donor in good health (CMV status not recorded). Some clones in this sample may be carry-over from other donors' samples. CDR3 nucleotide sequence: TGTGCGAGCAGTTTTGGGTGGATTTTTCAGCCCCAGCATTTT. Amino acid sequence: CASSFGWIFQPQHF.